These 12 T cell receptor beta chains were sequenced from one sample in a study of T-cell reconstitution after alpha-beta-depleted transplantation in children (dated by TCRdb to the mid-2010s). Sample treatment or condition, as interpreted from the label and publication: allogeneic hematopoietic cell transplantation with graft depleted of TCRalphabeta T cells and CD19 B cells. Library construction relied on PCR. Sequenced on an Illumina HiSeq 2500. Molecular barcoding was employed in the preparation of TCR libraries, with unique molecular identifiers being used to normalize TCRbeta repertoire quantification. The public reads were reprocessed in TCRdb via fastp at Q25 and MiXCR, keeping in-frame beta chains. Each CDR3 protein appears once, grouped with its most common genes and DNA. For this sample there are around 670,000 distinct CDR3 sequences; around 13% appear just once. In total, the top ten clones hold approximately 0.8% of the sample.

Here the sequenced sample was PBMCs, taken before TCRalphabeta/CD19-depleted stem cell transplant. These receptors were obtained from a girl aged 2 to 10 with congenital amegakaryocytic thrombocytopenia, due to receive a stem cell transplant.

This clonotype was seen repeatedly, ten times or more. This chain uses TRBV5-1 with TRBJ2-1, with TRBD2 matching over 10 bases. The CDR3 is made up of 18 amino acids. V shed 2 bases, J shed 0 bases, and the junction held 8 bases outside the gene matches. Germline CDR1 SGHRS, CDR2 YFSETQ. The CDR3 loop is CASSFGLAVLSSYNEQFF. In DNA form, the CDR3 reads TGCGCCAGCAGCTTTGGACTAGCGGTCCTAAGCTCCTACAATGAGCAGTTCTTC.

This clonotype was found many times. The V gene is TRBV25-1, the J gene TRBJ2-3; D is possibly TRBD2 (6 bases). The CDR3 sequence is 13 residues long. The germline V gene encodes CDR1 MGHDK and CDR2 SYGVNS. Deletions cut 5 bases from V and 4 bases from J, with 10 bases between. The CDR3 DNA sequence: TGTGCCAGCAGTCTACGGAGGGCAGATACGCAGTATTTT. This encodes CASSLRRADTQYF.

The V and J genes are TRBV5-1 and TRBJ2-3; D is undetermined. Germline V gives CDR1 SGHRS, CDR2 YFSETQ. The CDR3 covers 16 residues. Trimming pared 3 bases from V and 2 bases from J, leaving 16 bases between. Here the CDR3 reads CASSSSRTTLTDTQYF. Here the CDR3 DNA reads TGCGCCAGCAGCTCCTCACGCACTACTCTCACAGATACGCAGTATTTT.

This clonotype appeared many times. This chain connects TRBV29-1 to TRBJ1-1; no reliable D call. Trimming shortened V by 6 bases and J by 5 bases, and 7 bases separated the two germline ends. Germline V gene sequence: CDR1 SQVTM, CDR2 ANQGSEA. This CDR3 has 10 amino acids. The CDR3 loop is CSVFGTEAFF. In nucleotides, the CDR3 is TGCAGCGTCTTTGGGACTGAAGCTTTCTTT. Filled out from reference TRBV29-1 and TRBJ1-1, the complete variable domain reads SAVISQKPSRDICQRGTSLTIQCQVDSQVTMMFWYRQQPGQSLTLIATANQGSEATYESGFVIDKFPISRPNLTFSTLTVSNMSPEDSSIYLCSVFGTEAFFGQGTRLTVV.

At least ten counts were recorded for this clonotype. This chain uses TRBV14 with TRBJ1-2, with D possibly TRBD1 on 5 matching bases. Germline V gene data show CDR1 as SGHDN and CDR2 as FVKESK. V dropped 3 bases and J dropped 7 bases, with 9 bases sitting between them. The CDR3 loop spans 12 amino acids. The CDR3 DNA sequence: TGTGCCAGCAGCCAGGGGGTCGGTGGCTACACCTTC. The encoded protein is CASSQGVGGYTF.

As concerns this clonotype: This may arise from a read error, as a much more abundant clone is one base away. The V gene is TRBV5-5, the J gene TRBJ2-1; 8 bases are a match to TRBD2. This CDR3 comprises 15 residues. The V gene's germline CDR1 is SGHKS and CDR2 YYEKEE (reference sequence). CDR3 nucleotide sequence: TGTGCCAGGAGCTTTTTGGGACTAGTAGGACATGAGCAGTTCTTC. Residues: CARSFLGLVGHEQFF.

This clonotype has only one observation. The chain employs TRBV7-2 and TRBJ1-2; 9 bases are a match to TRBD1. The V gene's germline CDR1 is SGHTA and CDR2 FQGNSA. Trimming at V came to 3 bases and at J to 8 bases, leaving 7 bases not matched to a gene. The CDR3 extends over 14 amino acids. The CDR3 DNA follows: TGTGCCAGCAGCTTGTCACAGGGGGCGCCAGGCTACACCTTC. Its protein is CASSLSQGAPGYTF.

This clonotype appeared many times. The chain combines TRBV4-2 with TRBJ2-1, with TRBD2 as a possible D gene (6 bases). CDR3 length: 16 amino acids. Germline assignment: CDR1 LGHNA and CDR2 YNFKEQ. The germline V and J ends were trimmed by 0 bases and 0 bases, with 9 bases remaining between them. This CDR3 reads CASSQERESSYNEQFF. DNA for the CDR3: TGTGCCAGCAGCCAAGAACGGGAGAGCTCCTACAATGAGCAGTTCTTC.

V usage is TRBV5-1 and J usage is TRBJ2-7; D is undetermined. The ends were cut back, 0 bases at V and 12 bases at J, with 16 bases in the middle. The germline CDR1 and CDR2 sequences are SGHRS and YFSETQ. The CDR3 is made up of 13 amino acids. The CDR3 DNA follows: TGCGCCAGCAGCTTGGATTGGGGTGGCGAGGCGTACTTC. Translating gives CASSLDWGGEAYF.

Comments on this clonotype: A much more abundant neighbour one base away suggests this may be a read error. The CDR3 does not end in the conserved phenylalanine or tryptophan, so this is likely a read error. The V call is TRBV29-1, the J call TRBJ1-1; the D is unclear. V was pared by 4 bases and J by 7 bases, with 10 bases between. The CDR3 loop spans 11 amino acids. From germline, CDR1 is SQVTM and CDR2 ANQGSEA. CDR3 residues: CSVGWNLEAFL. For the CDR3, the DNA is TGCAGCGTTGGTTGGAACCTTGAAGCTTTCTTA.

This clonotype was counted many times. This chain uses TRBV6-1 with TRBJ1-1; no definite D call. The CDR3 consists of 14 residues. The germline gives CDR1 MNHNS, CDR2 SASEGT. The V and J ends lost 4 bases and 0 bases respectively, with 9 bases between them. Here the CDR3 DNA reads TGTGCCAGCAGTGCCTTACAGATGAACACTGAAGCTTTCTTT. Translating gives CASSALQMNTEAFF.

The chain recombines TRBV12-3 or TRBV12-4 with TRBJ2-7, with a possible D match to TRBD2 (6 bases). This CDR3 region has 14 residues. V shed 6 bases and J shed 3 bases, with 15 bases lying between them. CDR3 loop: CASSPPGLLYEQYF. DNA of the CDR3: TGTGCCAGCAGCCCCCCGGGACTCCTCTACGAGCAGTACTTC.